This T cell receptor (beta chain) was recovered during a study of cytomegalovirus exposure and HLA in healthy donors (dated by TCRdb to 2016 to 2017). With respect to the entire study: An earlier analysis of several hundred of the donors reported around 280 Gb of sequence data and 95 million to 130 million unique TCR beta sequences obtained from approximately 180 million T cells. Around 330 gigabases of sequencing data and about 92 million unique TCR sequences made up an early release that covered some 640 HLA-typed donors. Of the roughly 400 genotyped donors, approximately 83% fell in the genetic ancestry cluster associated with self-reported Caucasian donors. The study was designed to test whether signatures of past pathogen exposure could be identified by cataloging public T cell receptors. The T cell repertoires of around 670 subjects were profiled by immunosequencing and related to cytomegalovirus serostatus. A separate validation cohort of roughly 130 different subjects was used in addition to the roughly 700-subject first cohort. To predict cytomegalovirus infection status, the study brought together high-throughput TCR immunosequencing, statistical association of individual TCRs with disease status, and machine learning. A later analysis re-analyzed previously published TCR beta repertoires from 500 to 700 donors and added high-resolution HLA genotyping to study TCR occurrence patterns. In the later analysis, no new phenotypic data were used to find candidate immune exposures; instead, reliance was placed on TCR beta sequences and their occurrence across donors. An earlier analysis of 587 of the donors used high-throughput TCR beta sequencing to judge whether each TCR beta V gene segment behaved as functional or pseudogenic. Donor age, sex, ethnicity and CMV serostatus were compiled together with the repertoire data. A later genetic analysis used genome-wide SNP genotypes for about 65% of the 666 donors, treating that subset as a discovery cohort. All discovery cohort repertoires had been generated on a single sequencing platform. HLA typing covered class I and class II loci at four-digit resolution. The number of typed donors differed by locus: about 629-640 for A, B, C, DRB1 and DQB1; approximately 540 for DQA1; 606 for DPA1; and approximately 450 for DPB1. A handful of DR-DQ haplotypes were treated as single units for association and clustering because of strong linkage in the cohort. On average, around 240,000 unique TCR beta nucleotide sequences were sequenced per donor among 398 genotyped donors of the cohort, with around 19% of those sequences being non-productive. What the research found in general, with its limitations: In this cohort, only TCR beta chains were sequenced, and detectable features were limited by the absence of alpha or paired-chain data. In vitro tests confirmed that a few of the cytomegalovirus-associated TCR beta chains recognize cytomegalovirus antigens. Cytomegalovirus status was reported to be diagnosed by the classifier with high specificity and sensitivity in both the original and validation cohorts. When HLA alleles, especially DR and DQ, strongly co-occurred, attributing TCR associations to individual alleles was difficult. An earlier analysis of approximately 590 of the donors showed that most TCR beta V segments appeared in productive rearrangements either about 87% or about 30% of the time, which broadly matched IMGT annotations. In a later analysis, the rate of TCR association differed among HLA loci, with DRB1 alleles having the most associated TCRs and HLA-C alleles having the fewest. The presence/absence analyses assumed that sequencing depth was roughly uniform across donors, and that assumption may not be true. In the study, some 160 TCR beta chains were listed as associated with cytomegalovirus. Because some donors lacked HLA typing at each locus, the association tests relied only on the typed subset. A further reported finding was that TCR beta sequences accurately predicted the HLA-A and HLA-B alleles for most subjects in the first cohort. Correlated functional status among segregating V segments might reflect linkage disequilibrium, but an unknown experimental factor could not be ruled out. Because the 87-base-pair reads could not distinguish some IMGT-functional V segments, including TRBV6-2 and TRBV6-3, those segments were excluded. An association between a missense DCLRE1C variant and V-gene and J-gene trimming of TCR beta chains was found in a later genetic analysis and replicated in an independent cohort. In a later analysis, some 18,000 TCR beta sequences were associated with specific HLA alleles at a false discovery rate of 0.05. The authors suggested that the approach could potentially be extended to other disease states and immunological phenotypes. A later analysis reported that several top co-occurrence clusters appeared linked to parvovirus B19, influenza, CMV and Epstein-Barr virus. According to a later analysis, most CMV-associated TCR beta chains appeared to be HLA-restricted, and the HLA associations seemed to be driven largely by CMV exposure. In a later analysis, HLA-associated TCR beta chains showed more clonal expansion and lower generation probabilities than non-associated chains that were equally common. Most TCR sequences were seen in very few donors, while some public TCRs were found in many individuals. The only immune exposure information available for the cohort was CMV serostatus. According to a later genetic analysis, donors in an Asian-associated ancestry cluster had fewer N-insertions in productive TCRs than the approximately 670-donor mean. A cluster of highly shared sequence variants was judged likely to be a technical artifact of the sequencing pipeline. Seventeen rarely observed V segments, including chromosome 9 orphons, were excluded from the earlier analysis of about 600 of the donors because counts were too low.

On this clone itself: The clone's antigen remains unknown.

The germline V gene specifies MGHRA as CDR1 and YSYEKL as CDR2. V drops 1 base and J drops 4 bases, leaving 16 bases in between. The CDR3 contains 16 residues, cysteine and phenylalanine counted. Kept here is only the CDR3 DNA, which spans 48 bases and is read in frame from base 1. The library was produced with the immunoSEQ multiplex PCR assay. For the multiplex PCR, a mixture combining 60 forward primers for TCR Vbeta segments and 13 reverse primers for TCR Jbeta segments was used. Amplification of the CDR3 region of rearranged TCR beta genes was performed with a multiplex PCR assay on genomic DNA. On the Illumina HiSeq System, the amplified TCR beta libraries were sequenced as 87-base-pair reads. The paper's data handling went like this. In a later analysis, 77 million or so unique TCR beta chains were counted across the 690 or so repertoires, and approximately 11 million of these chains were shared by at least two donors. Raw reads were error-corrected and collapsed into unique sequences with a nearest-neighbor algorithm that merged closely related sequences to remove PCR and sequencing errors. To assign V, D and J gene segments, CDR3 sequences were aligned to IMGT reference sequences. For a sequence to be retained, a match of at least six nucleotides was required to both a V gene segment and a J gene segment. A rearrangement was called productive if the CDR3 had no stop codons and remained in frame with V and J, and every other rearrangement was called non-productive. Following IMGT convention, CDR3 was defined as the stretch from the second conserved V-encoded cysteine up to the conserved J-encoded phenylalanine. In an earlier analysis of around 540 of the donors, sequences lacking an unambiguous match to a single V gene segment were excluded. An earlier analysis of fewer than 750 of the donors called V segments functional above 56.7% productive rearrangements and segregating when the between-donor standard deviation exceeded 5%. A statistical classification framework was built for diagnosing cytomegalovirus status from the catalog of TCR beta chain sequences. V and J gene assignment, in a later analysis, came from comparing TCR nucleotide sequences with IMGT/GENE-DB human TR gene sequences. Using the TCRdist pipeline, a later analysis assigned CDR3 sequences along with most-parsimonious VDJ recombination scenarios. In a later analysis, each TCR beta chain was defined by its CDR3 amino acid sequence together with its V-gene family, and reads lacking a unique V-gene family were excluded. To address suspected cross-contamination and a sequencing artifact, a later analysis removed over 500 highly shared, low-generation-probability nucleotide sequences. In a later analysis, a clonal expansion index for each public chain was calculated from normalized within-repertoire ranks of inferred template counts. A later analysis computed generation probabilities with a VDJ recombination model fitted to out-of-frame rearrangements, and checked the results against IGoR. In a later analysis, hypergeometric tests were used to score TCR-TCR, TCR-HLA and TCR-CMV co-occurrence, with a repertoire-size bias correction applied to TCR pairs. In a later analysis, false discovery rates were estimated by permuting HLA or CMV assignments 20 times. In a later analysis, co-occurring TCRs were grouped with DBSCAN, and TCRdist sequence similarity was added when clustering was performed within HLA-allele-positive subsets. Repertoires with fewer than 30,000 or more than 120,000 public chains were left out of co-occurrence clustering, as were roughly five repertoires with anomalous nucleotide sharing. TCRdb mirrors the immuneACCESS table, restricted to in-frame sequences. Some clones are absent from its copies; in checked studies, under half trace to an unresolved V gene, and the reason for the others is unknown. For V, J and clone size, that table is used; D and trimming come from the DNA. This sample's table contains about 170,000 clones. The ten largest clones take up approximately 0.72% of the sample.

The cohort comprised some 730 healthy bone marrow donors. All cohort members were sampled while nominally healthy, although unrecorded immune exposures were likely present. The donor tested CMV seropositive and was one of the 289 seropositive cohort members. Each donor provided a peripheral blood sample, and peripheral blood mononuclear cells were used for TCR beta sequencing. Genomic DNA extraction from the blood cell samples was performed with the Qiagen DNeasy Blood Extraction Kit. The sequence came from a woman aged 18-29 years in good health and CMV-seropositive. The sample comprised PBMCs. Recombination joined TRBV4-1 with TRBJ2-5, with TRBD2 tentatively as D gene (5 bases match). The sequenced DNA is TGCGCCAGCAGCCAAGGTGCGATGGGAGATGGAGAGACCCAGTACTTC. This codes for CASSQGAMGDGETQYF.